This TCR beta chain was sequenced for a study of control samples from healthy donors and cancer patients. Per germline, CDR1 PRHDT and CDR2 FYEKMQ (reference sequence). This CDR3 has 14 residues. The V and J ends lost 6 bases and 1 base, in that order; junction bases with no gene match: 6. Generated by immunoSEQ multiplex PCR, the TCRdb table keeps only in-frame clones and is missing some. The sample includes 110,000 or so clones, approximately 90% of them seen just once. This chain uses TRBV13 with TRBJ2-7, with 7 bases matching TRBD2. The material sequenced was blood. This TCR came from a woman aged 50 to 60 in good health. The CDR3 spells CASSRRGGSYEQYV. CDR3 bases: TGTGCCAGCAGTAGGAGGGGAGGGTCCTACGAGCAGTACGTC.